The entry below describes one T cell receptor (beta chain). This CDR3 contains 15 residues. The germline V gene encodes CDR1 SGDLS and CDR2 YYNGEE. V trimming: 3 bases; J trimming: 10 bases; junction bases outside the gene matches: 12. The record originates from a study of CD8 T cells in Susac syndrome. RNA amounts of roughly 0.5 to 1 ug underwent reverse transcription with random hexamers. Across 54 Vbeta and 13 Jbeta, TCR beta CDR3 was amplified with immunoSEQ multiplex PCR. TCRdb itself ran the immunoSEQ multiplex PCR reads through MiXCR, one entry per CDR3 protein. The sample contains roughly 200,000 distinct CDR3 sequences, approximately 94% of which appear only once. Negative isolation yielded the CD8+ and CD4+ T cells, while FACS enriched the TEMRA cells.

The TCR was taken from a human donor in good health. Sequencing used CD4+ T cells from PBMCs. The chain uses TRBV9 and TRBJ2-1, with 8 nucleotides matching TRBD2. In DNA, the CDR3 is TGTGCCAGCAGCGCCGGACTAGCAAGGGCTAGGGAGCAGTTCTTC. Amino acid sequence: CASSAGLARAREQFF.